The TCR beta chain described here comes from a study of blood T cell repertoires in COVID-19. The V and J ends lost 5 bases and 4 bases, in that order; junction bases with no gene match: 10. This CDR3 has 15 amino acids. From germline, CDR1 is MNHEY and CDR2 SVGEGT. The repertoire was sequenced with immunoSEQ multiplex PCR; TCRdb's copy has only in-frame clones and lacks some. The table shows just over 650,000 clones, with around 89% occurring only once. The rearrangement joins TRBV6-2 or TRBV6-3 to TRBJ1-2, with 7 positions matching TRBD1. Sequencing was done on a sample of peripheral blood. This receptor was taken from a woman aged 18-30 years with acute or convalescent COVID-19. CDR3 region: CASSLPPDRIYGYTF. The CDR3 DNA reads TGTGCCAGCAGTCTCCCCCCGGACAGGATCTATGGCTACACCTTC.